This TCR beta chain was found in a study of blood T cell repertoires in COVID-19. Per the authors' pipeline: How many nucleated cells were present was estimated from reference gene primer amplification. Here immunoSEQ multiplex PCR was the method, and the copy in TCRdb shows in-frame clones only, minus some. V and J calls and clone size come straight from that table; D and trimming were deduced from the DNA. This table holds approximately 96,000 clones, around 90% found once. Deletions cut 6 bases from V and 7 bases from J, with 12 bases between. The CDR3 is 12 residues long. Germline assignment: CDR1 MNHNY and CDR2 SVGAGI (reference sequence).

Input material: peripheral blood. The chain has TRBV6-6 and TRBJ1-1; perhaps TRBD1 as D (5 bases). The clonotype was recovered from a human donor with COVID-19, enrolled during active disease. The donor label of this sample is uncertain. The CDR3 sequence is CASRSAGLEAFF. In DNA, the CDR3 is TGTGCCAGCAGAAGCGCAGGGCTTGAAGCTTTCTTT.